This T cell receptor beta chain was found in a study of cytomegalovirus exposure and HLA in healthy donors. Overall study: It was reported in a later analysis that the same platform had been used for the 120 validation repertoires as for the approximately 700 first-cohort repertoires. Whole-study results and caveats: The investigators catalogued 164 TCR beta chains as cytomegalovirus-associated. TCR sequences were mostly rare, though some public TCRs occurred in many donors.

After removal of 3 bases from V and 3 bases from J, the junction contained 0 bases not matched to a gene. The CDR3 has 14 residues. Looked up from germline, CDR1 is MNHEY and CDR2 is SMNVEV (reference sequence). Separate from the roughly 700-subject first cohort was the roughly 130-subject validation cohort, to which the donors belonged. For this clone: No antigen is known for it.

Assay used: immunoSEQ multiplex PCR; TCRdb lists only in-frame clones, some missing. The data contain approximately 230,000 clones, about 90% of them seen just once; the ten biggest clones take up 12%. The receptor comes from a man between 18 and 29 years old in good health and CMV-seropositive. The V call is TRBV27, the J call TRBJ1-2; 11 positions agree with TRBD1. Sequencing used PBMCs. CDR3 nucleotide sequence: TGTGCCAGCAGTTTGGACAGGGGGCACTATGGCTACACCTTC. This translates into CASSLDRGHYGYTF.